There are many counts of the clone carrying this T cell receptor beta chain. The CDR3 consists of 13 residues. Between the trimmed V and J ends, which lost 5 bases and 7 bases, there was a span of 15 bases. Per germline, CDR1 SGHTA and CDR2 FQGNSA. Amplifying from RNA transcripts, the study obtained TCR beta CDR3 regions. The library came from an HTBI-primed first-round RT-PCR and a second-round multiplex PCR. TCRdb fed the multiplex PCR reads into MiXCR, producing one record per CDR3 protein. The sample has some 380,000 distinct CDR3 sequences, less than 20% seen once. This entry is derived from a study of Graves' ophthalmopathy and Graves' hyperthyroidism.

The sample consisted of peripheral blood. The chain recombines TRBV7-2 with TRBJ2-7; possibly TRBD2 for D (6 bases). This sequence was found in a woman between 18 and 30 years old with stable Graves' hyperthyroidism. This chain's CDR3 is CASSISLADEQYF. The CDR3 DNA follows: TGTGCCAGCAGCATCTCCTTAGCGGATGAGCAGTACTTC.